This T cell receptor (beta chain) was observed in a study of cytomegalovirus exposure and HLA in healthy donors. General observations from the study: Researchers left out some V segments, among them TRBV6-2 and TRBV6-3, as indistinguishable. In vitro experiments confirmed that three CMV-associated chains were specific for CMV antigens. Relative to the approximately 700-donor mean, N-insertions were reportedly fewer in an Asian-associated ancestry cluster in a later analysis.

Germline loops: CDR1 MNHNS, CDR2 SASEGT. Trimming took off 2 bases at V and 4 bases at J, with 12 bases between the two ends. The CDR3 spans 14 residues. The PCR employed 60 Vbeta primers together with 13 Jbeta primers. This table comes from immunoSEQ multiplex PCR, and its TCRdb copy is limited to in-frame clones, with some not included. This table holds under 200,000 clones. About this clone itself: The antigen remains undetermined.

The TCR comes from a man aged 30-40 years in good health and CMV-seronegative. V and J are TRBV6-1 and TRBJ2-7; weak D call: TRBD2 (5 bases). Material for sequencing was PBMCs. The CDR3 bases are TGTGCCAGCAGTGAATTAATAGCGAGGTACGAGCAGTACTTC. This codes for CASSELIARYEQYF.